These T cell receptor beta chains were read from a single sample in a study of blood T cell repertoires in COVID-19. Produced via immunoSEQ multiplex PCR; TCRdb's table is partial and in-frame only. The sample shows 400,000 to 500,000 clones, more than 70% of them seen only once. Sequenced input: PBMCs or T cells enriched from blood (not recorded which). The receptors were sampled from a woman younger than 35 who had been exposed to COVID-19. The CDR3 runs from the conserved cysteine through the conserved F or W. Each record gives: D gene, J gene, V gene, clone size, CDR3 DNA, CDR3 protein. A D gene is named only where the DNA matches it firmly. Size tells how often a clone was seen (once, few, many) or the class of an expanded clone, and some rows leave it out.

D: TRBD1; J: TRBJ2-2; V: TRBV15; size: NA; DNA: TGTGCCACCAGCAGAGAACGGGACAGGGGGCGCATAAGTAGGAACACCGGGGAGCTGTTTTTT; CDR3: CATSRERDRGRISRNTGELFF
D: TRBD2; J: TRBJ2-5; V: TRBV15; size: NA; DNA: TGTGCCACCAGCAGAGATGATTCAGAGCGGGAGGTTCTCCAAGAGACCCAGTACTTC; CDR3: CATSRDDSEREVLQETQYF
D: NA; J: TRBJ1-1; V: TRBV6-2/TRBV6-3; size: NA; DNA: TGTGCCAGCAGTTCCCTACAGGGGAACACTGAAGCTTTCTTT; CDR3: CASSSLQGNTEAFF
D: TRBD1; J: TRBJ1-2; V: TRBV28; size: NA; DNA: TGTGCCAGCAGTCTCGACAGGGCGGGTGGCTACACCTTC; CDR3: CASSLDRAGGYTF
D: NA; J: TRBJ1-5; V: TRBV30; size: NA; DNA: TGTGCCTGGAGTGATGGGGGGAGCAATCAGCCCCAGCATTTT; CDR3: CAWSDGGSNQPQHF
D: TRBD2; J: TRBJ2-1; V: TRBV28; size: NA; DNA: TGTGCCAGCAGTACTAGCGGGAGCTCCTACAATGAGCAGTTCTTC; CDR3: CASSTSGSSYNEQFF
D: NA; J: TRBJ1-3; V: TRBV6-5; size: NA; DNA: TGTGCCAGCAGTTACACGGTCTCTGGAAACACCATATATTTT; CDR3: CASSYTVSGNTIYF
D: TRBD1; J: TRBJ1-1; V: TRBV18; size: NA; DNA: TGTGCCAGCTCACGCGGGACAGGGTCTATGAACACTGAAGCTTTCTTT; CDR3: CASSRGTGSMNTEAFF
D: TRBD1; J: TRBJ1-2; V: TRBV4-3; size: NA; DNA: TGCGCCAGCAGCCCCCTCCATGCCGGGACAGGGTACTATGGCTACACCTTC; CDR3: CASSPLHAGTGYYGYTF
D: TRBD1; J: TRBJ2-1; V: TRBV5-6; size: once; DNA: TGTGCCAGCAGCCTGGGGACAGGAGAGCAGTTCTTC; CDR3: CASSLGTGEQFF
D: TRBD2; J: TRBJ2-1; V: TRBV28; size: once; DNA: TGTGCCAGCAGTGTGGAGACTAGCGGGAGTAATGAGCAGTTCTTC; CDR3: CASSVETSGSNEQFF
D: TRBD2; J: TRBJ2-1; V: TRBV24-1; size: NA; DNA: TGTGCCACCAGTGACTCGACTAGCGGGAGGTTTGGTGAGCAGTTCTTC; CDR3: CATSDSTSGRFGEQFF
D: TRBD1; J: TRBJ1-1; V: TRBV9; size: NA; DNA: TGTGCCAGCAGCGGGACAGGGAACGGTGAAGCTTTCTTT; CDR3: CASSGTGNGEAFF
D: NA; J: TRBJ1-2; V: TRBV21-1; size: NA; DNA: TGTGCCAGCAGCAAAGCGGCCTACTGGAGGGTGGTAGTAGATGGCTACACCTTC; CDR3: CASSKAAYWRVVVDGYTF
D: NA; J: TRBJ1-5; V: TRBV4-1; size: NA; DNA: TGCGCCAGCAGCCAAGATTCATGGGGGGCGGGGGCGAATCAGCCCCAGCATTTT; CDR3: CASSQDSWGAGANQPQHF
D: NA; J: TRBJ1-4; V: TRBV12-2; size: NA; DNA: TGTGCAAGTCGCTTAGTTAAAACCGCGGAGCCGCCCTTGAATGAAAAACTGTTTTTT; CDR3: CASRLVKTAEPPLNEKLFF
D: TRBD1; J: TRBJ1-5; V: TRBV2; size: NA; DNA: TGTGCCAGCAGTGACTCCAGGGGGACCGATCAGCCCCAGCATTTT; CDR3: CASSDSRGTDQPQHF
D: TRBD1; J: TRBJ1-6; V: TRBV3-1/TRBV3-2; size: NA; DNA: TGTGCCAGCACTCGGACAGGCGCATCCAATTCACCCCTCCACTTT; CDR3: CASTRTGASNSPLHF
D: TRBD2; J: TRBJ2-1; V: TRBV11-2; size: NA; DNA: TGTGCCAGCAGCGTCGGACTAGCGGGGGGCCATAATGAGCAGTTCTTC; CDR3: CASSVGLAGGHNEQFF
D: TRBD1; J: TRBJ1-3; V: TRBV5-6; size: NA; DNA: TGTGCCAGCAGCTTCGGACAGGTCTCTGGAAACACCATATATTTT; CDR3: CASSFGQVSGNTIYF
D: TRBD1; J: TRBJ2-4; V: TRBV28; size: NA; DNA: TGTGCCAGCAGTTTATCCGGGACAGGATTAGCCAAAAACATTCAGTACTTC; CDR3: CASSLSGTGLAKNIQYF
D: NA; J: TRBJ2-3; V: TRBV11-2; size: NA; DNA: TGTGCCAGCAGCTTACACGAAAGCACAGATACACAGTATTTT; CDR3: CASSLHESTDTQYF
D: TRBD1; J: TRBJ2-7; V: TRBV3-1/TRBV3-2; size: NA; DNA: TGTGCCAGCAGCCAAACGGGACAGTTCTACGAGCAGTACTTC; CDR3: CASSQTGQFYEQYF
D: TRBD1; J: TRBJ2-7; V: TRBV7-9; size: NA; DNA: TGTGCCAGCACACCAAAGACAGGGTTCGGACAGGGAGTCTACGAGCAGTACTTC; CDR3: CASTPKTGFGQGVYEQYF
D: NA; J: TRBJ1-1; V: TRBV6-1; size: NA; DNA: TGTGCCAGCAGTGACCGATCGGGTTCCGCTGAAGCTTTCTTT; CDR3: CASSDRSGSAEAFF
D: NA; J: TRBJ1-1; V: TRBV7-8; size: NA; DNA: TGTGCCAGCAGCTCTGGAGTGTTGGGGAACACTGAAGCTTTCTTT; CDR3: CASSSGVLGNTEAFF